These 19 T cell receptor beta chains came from one sample sequenced in a study of post-analysis software for immune sequencing data. Study conclusions and caveats: Compared with controls, patients had more of about 5 TRBV segments, including TRBV5-6, TRBV5-1 and TRBV20-1.

Their recognized antigens are unknown. Presence of unique molecular identifiers characterized the TCR beta cDNA libraries. In TCRdb, the PCR reads were re-called with MiXCR into one record per CDR3 protein. The profile shows 450,000 to 700,000 distinct CDR3 sequences, around 40% of them singletons. The specimen sequenced was blood. The receptors shown here come from a girl between 5 and 17 years old with multiple sclerosis.

The V call is TRBV7-2, the J call TRBJ1-5; D not certain. The CDR3 loop spans 16 amino acids. The V and J ends lost 2 bases and 0 bases respectively, with 11 bases between them. CDR1 is SGHTA, CDR2 FQGNSA, per germline. CDR3 region: CASSLSAGNSNQPQHF. DNA of the CDR3: TGTGCCAGCAGCTTATCGGCGGGGAATAGCAATCAGCCCCAGCATTTT.

The sample holds a few counts of this clonotype. The chain combines TRBV20-1 with TRBJ2-6, with TRBD1 matching over 7 bases. The J segment lost 0 bases and the V segment lost 1 base, leaving 9 bases of the junction unmatched. This CDR3 has 18 residues. CDR1 and CDR2 (germline): DFQATT, SNEGSKA (reference sequence). CDR3 in amino acids: CSARVWDSSFSGANVLTF. The CDR3 DNA is TGCAGTGCTAGAGTATGGGACAGTTCATTCTCTGGGGCCAACGTCCTGACTTTC.

This clonotype was picked up a small number of times. DNA for the CDR3: TGTGCCAGCAGCGTAGTGACACACACTGAAGCTTTCTTT. The encoded protein is CASSVVTHTEAFF. The J gene is TRBJ1-1, the V gene TRBV9; the D is unclear. This CDR3 is 13 amino acids long. With 0 bases removed from V and 3 bases from J, the gap between germline ends came to 6 bases. The germline V gene has CDR1 SGDLS and CDR2 YYNGEE.

The chain combines TRBV11-2 with TRBJ2-7, with 11 bases aligning to TRBD2. The CDR3 loop spans 15 amino acids. V shed 6 bases and J 0 bases; nucleotides not matched to a gene: 4. CDR1 and CDR2 from the germline V gene are SGHAT and FQNNGV. The CDR3 nucleotides read TGTGCCAGCAGGAAGACTAGCGGGGTCTCCTACGAGCAGTACTTC. It yields the protein CASRKTSGVSYEQYF.

The V gene is TRBV12-3 or TRBV12-4, the J gene TRBJ1-1; weak D call: TRBD1 (5 bases). Between the trimmed V and J ends, which lost 6 bases and 2 bases, there was a span of 13 bases. CDR3 length: 14 residues. CDR3 region: CASRQMGGNTEAFF. The CDR3 nucleotides read TGTGCCAGCAGACAAATGGGGGGAAACACTGAAGCTTTCTTT.

The chain joins TRBV12-3 or TRBV12-4 to TRBJ2-5; no clear D. The CDR3 extends over 13 amino acids. V was shortened by 3 bases and J by 5 bases, with 10 bases between the two germline ends. The CDR3 bases are TGTGCCAGCAGTTTCCCTGGGTTGGAGACCCAGTACTTC. Translated: CASSFPGLETQYF.

This chain connects TRBV20-1 to TRBJ2-1, with 11 bases matching TRBD2. V lost 6 bases, J lost 1 base, and 14 bases stayed unmatched. Germline CDR1 is DFQATT and CDR2 is SNEGSKA (reference sequence). CDR3 length: 18 residues. As DNA, the CDR3 is TGCAGTGCGAACACCCTAGCGGGAGGCTCAGCATCCTACAATGAGCAGTTCTTC. Protein: CSANTLAGGSASYNEQFF.

The chain combines TRBV6-5 with TRBJ1-1, with TRBD1 as a possible D gene (5 bases). The germline gives CDR1 MNHEY, CDR2 SVGAGI. There are 15 residues in the CDR3. Trimming pared 4 bases from V and 0 bases from J, leaving 12 bases between. CDR3 sequence reads: CASSSKTAMNTEAFF. CDR3 DNA sequence: TGTGCCAGCAGTTCGAAGACAGCTATGAACACTGAAGCTTTCTTT.

This chain connects TRBV12-3 or TRBV12-4 to TRBJ1-2; 8 bases align to TRBD1. The CDR3 is 14 amino acids. Trimming cost V 6 bases and J 1 base; bases outside gene matches: 4. This CDR3 reads CASSRDRINYGYTF. Here the CDR3 DNA reads TGTGCCAGCAGCCGGGACAGGATTAACTATGGCTACACCTTC.

This clonotype occurred a few times. The chain joins TRBV18 to TRBJ1-1; 11 nucleotides line up with TRBD1. The germline gives CDR1 KGHSH, CDR2 LQKENI. J lost 1 base, V lost 6 bases, and 7 bases had no gene match. The CDR3 consists of 16 residues. In DNA, the CDR3 is TGTGCCAGCTCTTCTGGGACAGGGGGGACGAACACTGAAGCTTTCTTT. Encoded protein: CASSSGTGGTNTEAFF.

The V and J genes are TRBV5-1 and TRBJ2-7; D ambiguous. This CDR3 spans 14 amino acids. Trimming removed 0 bases from V and 5 bases from J, with 12 bases in between. The germline V gene has CDR1 SGHRS and CDR2 YFSETQ. The CDR3 protein is CASSLVGSPDEQYF. The CDR3 DNA sequence: TGCGCCAGCAGCTTGGTTGGTTCCCCCGACGAGCAGTACTTC. The full variable domain, with the rest looked up from reference TRBV5-1 and TRBJ2-7, is KAGVTQTPRYLIKTRGQQVTLSCSPISGHRSVSWYQQTPGQGLQFLFEYFSETQRNKGNFPGRFSGRQFSNSRSEMNVSTLELGDSALYLCASSLVGSPDEQYFGPGTRLTVT.

The chain couples TRBV7-2 to TRBJ1-1, with D maybe TRBD1 (5 bases). Trimming took off 5 bases at V and 2 bases at J, with 12 bases between the two ends. This CDR3 has 14 amino acids. Germline V gene sequence: CDR1 SGHTA, CDR2 FQGNSA. CDR3 amino acids: CASSPSRDNTEAFF. DNA of the CDR3: TGTGCCAGCAGCCCGAGCCGGGACAACACTGAAGCTTTCTTT.

This clonotype was seen more than once but under ten times. The V call is TRBV6-6, the J call TRBJ1-2; 11 bases align to TRBD1. This CDR3 has 12 residues. Germline V lookup: CDR1 MNHNY, CDR2 SVGAGI (reference sequence). Germline trimming cut 8 bases from V and 11 bases from J; bases unmatched to any gene: 7. The CDR3 loop reads CASGAGTGGYTF. The CDR3 nucleotides read TGTGCCAGCGGTGCCGGGACAGGGGGTTACACCTTC.

The genes are TRBV15 and TRBJ2-1; 9 bases are shared with TRBD2. This CDR3 is 15 amino acids long. V lost 0 bases and J lost 6; bases outside the gene matches: 3. Germline V lookup: CDR1 LNHNV, CDR2 YYDKDF (reference sequence). The CDR3: CATSRDAGGPNEQFF. As DNA, the CDR3 is TGTGCCACCAGCAGAGACGCGGGGGGGCCCAATGAGCAGTTCTTC.

The chain uses TRBV5-1 and TRBJ2-1, with D possibly being TRBD1 or TRBD2 (5 bases each). The CDR3 is 13 amino acids. Germline V gene sequence: CDR1 SGHRS, CDR2 YFSETQ. The V end was cut by 3 bases, the J end by 7 bases, with 11 bases between. The CDR3 region is CASSWQGRNEQFF. The CDR3 nucleotides read TGCGCCAGCAGCTGGCAGGGACGGAATGAGCAGTTCTTC.

This clonotype appeared a few times. The chain uses TRBV5-1 and TRBJ2-5; tentatively, D is TRBD1 (5 bases). The J call could be wrong; TRBJ2-7 is a better fit for the DNA end. CDR3 length: 13 residues. Germline lookup yields CDR1 SGHRS and CDR2 YFSETQ. The CDR3 loop is CASSLPGNNEQYF. CDR3 in DNA: TGCGCCAGCAGCTTGCCAGGGAACAACGAGCAGTACTTC.

This clonotype turned up a few times. The chain has TRBV12-3 or TRBV12-4 and TRBJ2-7; D unresolved. Trimming stripped 4 bases from V and 2 bases from J, with 9 bases between. This CDR3 comprises 13 residues. CDR3 protein: CASSSTNTYEQYF. Here the CDR3 DNA reads TGTGCCAGCAGTTCGACAAATACCTACGAGCAGTACTTC.

This clonotype was picked up a small number of times. This chain joins TRBV10-3 and TRBJ2-1, with 8 bases identical to TRBD1. V lost 6 bases and J lost 0; bases outside the gene matches: 1. The CDR3 runs to 14 residues. Germline V CDR1 and CDR2: ENHRY, SYGVKD. The DNA for the CDR3 is TGTGCCATCAGGGACAGGGTCTCCTACAATGAGCAGTTCTTC. The encoded protein is CAIRDRVSYNEQFF.

This clonotype has a handful of counts. The chain links TRBV12-3 or TRBV12-4 to TRBJ2-5; D not certain. V was cut by 2 bases and J by 2 bases, with 6 bases left in between. This CDR3 comprises 13 residues. CDR3 bases: TGTGCCAGCAGTTTATACCAGCAAGAGACCCAGTACTTC. It translates to CASSLYQQETQYF.